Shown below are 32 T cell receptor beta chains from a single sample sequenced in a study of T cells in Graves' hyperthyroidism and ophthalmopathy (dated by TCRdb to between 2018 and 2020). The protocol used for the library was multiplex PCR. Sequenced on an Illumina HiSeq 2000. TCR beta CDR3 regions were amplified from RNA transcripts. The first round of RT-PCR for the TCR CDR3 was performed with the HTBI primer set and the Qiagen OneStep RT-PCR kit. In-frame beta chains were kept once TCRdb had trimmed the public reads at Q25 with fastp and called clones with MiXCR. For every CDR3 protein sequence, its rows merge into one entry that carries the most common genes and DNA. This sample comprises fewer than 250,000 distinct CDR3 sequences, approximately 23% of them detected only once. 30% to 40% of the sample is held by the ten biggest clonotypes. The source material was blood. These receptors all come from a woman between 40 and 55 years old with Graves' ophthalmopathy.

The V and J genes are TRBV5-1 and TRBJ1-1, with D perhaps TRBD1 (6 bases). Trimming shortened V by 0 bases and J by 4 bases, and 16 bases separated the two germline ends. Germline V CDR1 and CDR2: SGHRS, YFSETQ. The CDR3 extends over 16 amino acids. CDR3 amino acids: CASSLGSTGSGTEAFF. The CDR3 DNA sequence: TGCGCCAGCAGCTTGGGGTCTACAGGGTCTGGCACTGAAGCTTTCTTT.

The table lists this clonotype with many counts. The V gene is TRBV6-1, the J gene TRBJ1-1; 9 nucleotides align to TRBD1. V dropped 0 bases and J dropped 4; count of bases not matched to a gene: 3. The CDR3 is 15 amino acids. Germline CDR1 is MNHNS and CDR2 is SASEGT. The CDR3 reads CASSEAGTGFTEAFF. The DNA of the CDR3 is TGTGCCAGCAGTGAAGCCGGGACAGGGTTCACTGAAGCTTTCTTT.

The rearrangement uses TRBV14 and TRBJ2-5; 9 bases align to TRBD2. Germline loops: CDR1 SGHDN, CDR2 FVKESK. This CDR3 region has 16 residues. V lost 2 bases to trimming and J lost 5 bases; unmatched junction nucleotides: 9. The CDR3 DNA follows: TGTGCCAGCAGCCAATTAAACCTAGCGGGGCTCGAGACCCAGTACTTC. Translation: CASSQLNLAGLETQYF. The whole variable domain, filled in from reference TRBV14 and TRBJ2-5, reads EAGVTQFPSHSVIEKGQTVTLRCDPISGHDNLYWYRRVMGKEIKFLLHFVKESKQDESGMPNNRFLAERTGGTYSTLKVQPAELEDSGVYFCASSQLNLAGLETQYFGPGTRLLVL.

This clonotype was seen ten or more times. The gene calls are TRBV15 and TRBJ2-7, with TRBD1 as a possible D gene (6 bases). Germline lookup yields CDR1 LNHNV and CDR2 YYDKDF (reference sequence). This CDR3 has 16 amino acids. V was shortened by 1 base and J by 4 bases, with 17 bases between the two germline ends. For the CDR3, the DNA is TGTGCCACCAGCAGAGGAACCCAGGGGCTTAAGTACGAGCAGTACTTC. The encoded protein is CATSRGTQGLKYEQYF. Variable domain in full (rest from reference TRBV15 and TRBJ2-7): DAMVIQNPRYQVTQFGKPVTLSCSQTLNHNVMYWYQQKSSQAPKLLFHYYDKDFNNEADTPDNFQSRRPNTSFCFLDIRSPGLGDTAMYLCATSRGTQGLKYEQYFGPGTRLTVT.

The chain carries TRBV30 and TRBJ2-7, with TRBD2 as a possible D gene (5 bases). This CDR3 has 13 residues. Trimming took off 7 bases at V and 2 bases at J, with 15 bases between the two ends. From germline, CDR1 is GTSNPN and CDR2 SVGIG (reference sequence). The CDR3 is CAYGRGTAYEQYF. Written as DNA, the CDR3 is TGTGCCTACGGACGGGGAACGGCCTACGAGCAGTACTTC.

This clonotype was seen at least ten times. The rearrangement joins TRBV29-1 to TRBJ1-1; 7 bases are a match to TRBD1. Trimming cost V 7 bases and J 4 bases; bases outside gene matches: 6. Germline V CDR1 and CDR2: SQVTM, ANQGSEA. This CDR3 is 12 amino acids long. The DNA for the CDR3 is TGCAGCGGCAAACAGGGGAGCACTGAAGCTTTCTTT. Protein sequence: CSGKQGSTEAFF.

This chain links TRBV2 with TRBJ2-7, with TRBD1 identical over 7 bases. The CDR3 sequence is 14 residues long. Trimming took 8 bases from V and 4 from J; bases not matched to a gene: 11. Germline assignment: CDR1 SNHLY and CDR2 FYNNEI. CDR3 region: CASGRQGIGYEQYF. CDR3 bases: TGTGCCAGCGGGCGACAGGGAATTGGTTACGAGCAGTACTTC.

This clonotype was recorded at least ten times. CDR3 protein: CASSAGSVVYEQYF. The DNA for the CDR3 is TGTGCCAGCAGCGCAGGGTCGGTGGTCTACGAGCAGTACTTC. J is TRBJ2-7 and V is TRBV9; possibly TRBD1 for D (5 bases). CDR1 and CDR2 (germline): SGDLS, YYNGEE. Trimming pared 3 bases from V and 3 bases from J, leaving 13 bases between. The CDR3 extends over 14 amino acids. The full variable domain, with the rest looked up from reference TRBV9 and TRBJ2-7, is DSGVTQTPKHLITATGQRVTLRCSPRSGDLSVYWYQQSLDQGLQFLIQYYNGEERAKGNILERFSAQQFPDLHSELNLSSLELGDSALYFCASSAGSVVYEQYFGPGTRLTVT.

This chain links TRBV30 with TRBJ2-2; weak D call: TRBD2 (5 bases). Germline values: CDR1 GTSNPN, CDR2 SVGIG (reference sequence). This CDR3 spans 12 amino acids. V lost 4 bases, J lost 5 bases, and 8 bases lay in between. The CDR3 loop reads CAWTRRTGELFF. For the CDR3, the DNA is TGTGCCTGGACAAGGAGGACCGGGGAGCTGTTTTTT. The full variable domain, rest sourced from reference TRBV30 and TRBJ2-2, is SQTIHQWPATLVQPVGSPLSLECTVEGTSNPNLYWYRQAAGRGLQLLFYSVGIGQISSEVPQNLSASRPQDRQFILSSKKLLLSDSGFYLCAWTRRTGELFFGEGSRLTVL.

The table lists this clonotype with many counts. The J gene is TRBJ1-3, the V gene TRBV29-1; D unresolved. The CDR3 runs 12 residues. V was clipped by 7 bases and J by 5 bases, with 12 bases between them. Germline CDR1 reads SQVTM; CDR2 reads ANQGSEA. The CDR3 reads CSAASLRNTIYF. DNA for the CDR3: TGCAGCGCTGCCAGTCTAAGAAACACCATATATTTT.

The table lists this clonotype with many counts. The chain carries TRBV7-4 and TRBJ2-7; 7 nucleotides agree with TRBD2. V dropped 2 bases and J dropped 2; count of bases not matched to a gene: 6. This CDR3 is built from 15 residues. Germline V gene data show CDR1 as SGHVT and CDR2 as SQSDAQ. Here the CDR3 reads CASSLRGSRPYEQYF. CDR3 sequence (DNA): TGTGCCAGCAGCTTACGCGGGAGCCGTCCCTACGAGCAGTACTTC.

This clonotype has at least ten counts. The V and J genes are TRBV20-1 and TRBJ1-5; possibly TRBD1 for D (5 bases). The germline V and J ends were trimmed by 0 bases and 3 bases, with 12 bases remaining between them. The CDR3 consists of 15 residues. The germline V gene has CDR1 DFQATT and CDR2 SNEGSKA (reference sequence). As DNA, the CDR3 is TGCAGTGCTAGAGATCCGGGGGGGTACAATCAGCCCCAGCATTTT. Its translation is CSARDPGGYNQPQHF.

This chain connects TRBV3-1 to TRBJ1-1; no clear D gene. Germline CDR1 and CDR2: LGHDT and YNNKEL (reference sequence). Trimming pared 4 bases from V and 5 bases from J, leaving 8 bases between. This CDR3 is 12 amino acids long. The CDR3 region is CASSPPGTEAFF. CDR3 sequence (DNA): TGTGCCAGCAGCCCCCCGGGAACTGAAGCTTTCTTT.

This CDR3 is CASSDPPGVGETQYF. Here the CDR3 DNA reads TGTGCCAGCAGTGACCCCCCGGGTGTCGGGGAGACCCAGTACTTC. The rearrangement links TRBV6-1 to TRBJ2-5; D gene uncertain. Germline loops: CDR1 MNHNS, CDR2 SASEGT. The length of the CDR3 is 15 residues. Trimming removed 3 bases at V and 5 bases at J, with 16 bases between.

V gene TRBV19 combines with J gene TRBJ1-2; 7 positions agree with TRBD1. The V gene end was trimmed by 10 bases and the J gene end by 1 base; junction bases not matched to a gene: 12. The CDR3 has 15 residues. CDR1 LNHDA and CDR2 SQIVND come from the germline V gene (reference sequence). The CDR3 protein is CATWKDRSINYGYTF. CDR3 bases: TGTGCCACATGGAAGGACAGGAGCATTAACTATGGCTACACCTTC.

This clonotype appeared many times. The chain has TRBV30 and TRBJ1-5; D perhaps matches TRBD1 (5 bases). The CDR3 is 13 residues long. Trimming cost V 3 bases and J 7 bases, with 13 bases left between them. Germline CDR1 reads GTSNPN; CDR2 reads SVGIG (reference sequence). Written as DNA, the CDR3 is TGTGCCTGGAGCGGGGGAGCTAACCAGCCCCAGCATTTT. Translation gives CAWSGGANQPQHF.

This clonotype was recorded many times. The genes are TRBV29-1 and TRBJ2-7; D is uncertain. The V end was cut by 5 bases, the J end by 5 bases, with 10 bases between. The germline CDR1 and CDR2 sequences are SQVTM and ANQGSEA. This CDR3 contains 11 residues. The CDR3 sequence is CSVPVLDEQYF. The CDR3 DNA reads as TGCAGCGTTCCCGTTCTGGACGAGCAGTACTTC.

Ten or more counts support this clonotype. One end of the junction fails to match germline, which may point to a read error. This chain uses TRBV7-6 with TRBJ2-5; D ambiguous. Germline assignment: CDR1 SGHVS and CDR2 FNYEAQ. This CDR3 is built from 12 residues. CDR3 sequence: CASSPRKEAQYF. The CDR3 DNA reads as TGTGCCAGCAGCCCGAGAAAAGAGGCCCAGTACTTC. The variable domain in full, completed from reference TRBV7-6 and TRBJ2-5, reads GAGVSQSPRYKVTKRGQDVALRCDPISGHVSLYWYRQALGQGPEFLTYFNYEAQQDKSGLPNDRFSAERPEGSISTLTIQRTEQRDSAMYRCASSPRKEAQYFGPGTRLLVL.

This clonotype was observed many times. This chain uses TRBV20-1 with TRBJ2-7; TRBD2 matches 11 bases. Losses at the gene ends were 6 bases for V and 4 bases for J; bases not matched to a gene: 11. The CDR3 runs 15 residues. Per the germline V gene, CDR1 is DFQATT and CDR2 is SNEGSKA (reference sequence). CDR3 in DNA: TGCAGTGCAAGCCAGGCTAGCGGGGGGCAATACGAGCAGTACTTC. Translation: CSASQASGGQYEQYF.

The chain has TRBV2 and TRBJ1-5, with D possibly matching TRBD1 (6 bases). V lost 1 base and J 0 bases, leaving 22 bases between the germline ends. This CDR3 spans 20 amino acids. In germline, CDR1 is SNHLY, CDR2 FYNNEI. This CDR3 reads CASSEGRGRALLLSNQPQHF. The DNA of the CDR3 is TGTGCCAGCAGTGAAGGAAGGGGGAGAGCACTACTCCTTAGCAATCAGCCCCAGCATTTT.

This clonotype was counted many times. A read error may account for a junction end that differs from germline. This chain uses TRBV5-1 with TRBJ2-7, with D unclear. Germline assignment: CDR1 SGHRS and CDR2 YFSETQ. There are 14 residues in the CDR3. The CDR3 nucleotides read TGCGCCAGCAGCTTTCCCAACGGCCGATACGAACAGTACTTC. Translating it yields CASSFPNGRYEQYF.

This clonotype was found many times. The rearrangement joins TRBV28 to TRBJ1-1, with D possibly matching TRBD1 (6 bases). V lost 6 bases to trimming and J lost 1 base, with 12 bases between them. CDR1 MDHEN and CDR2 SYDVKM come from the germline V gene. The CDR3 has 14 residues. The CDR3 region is CASRMGGANTEAFF. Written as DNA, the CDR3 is TGTGCCAGCAGAATGGGGGGGGCGAACACTGAAGCTTTCTTT.

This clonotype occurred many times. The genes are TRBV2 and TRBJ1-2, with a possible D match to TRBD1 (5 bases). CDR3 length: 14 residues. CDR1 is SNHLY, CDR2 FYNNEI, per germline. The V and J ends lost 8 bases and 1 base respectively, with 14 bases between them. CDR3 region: CASSTEVGNYGYTF. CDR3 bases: TGTGCCAGCTCGACAGAAGTTGGTAACTATGGCTACACCTTC.

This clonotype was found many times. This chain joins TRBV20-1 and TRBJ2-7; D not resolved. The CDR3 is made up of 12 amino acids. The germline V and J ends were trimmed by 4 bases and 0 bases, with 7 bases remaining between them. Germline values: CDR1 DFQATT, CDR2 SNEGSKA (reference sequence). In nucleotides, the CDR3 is TGCAGTGCTAAGGCCGACTCCTACGAGCAGTACTTC. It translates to CSAKADSYEQYF.

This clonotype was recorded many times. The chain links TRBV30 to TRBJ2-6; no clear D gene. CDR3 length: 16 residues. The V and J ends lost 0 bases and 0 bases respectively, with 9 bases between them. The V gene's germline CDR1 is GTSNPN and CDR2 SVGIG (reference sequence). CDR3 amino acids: CAWSVSYHSGANVLTF. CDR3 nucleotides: TGTGCCTGGAGTGTAAGTTATCACTCTGGGGCCAACGTCCTGACTTTC.

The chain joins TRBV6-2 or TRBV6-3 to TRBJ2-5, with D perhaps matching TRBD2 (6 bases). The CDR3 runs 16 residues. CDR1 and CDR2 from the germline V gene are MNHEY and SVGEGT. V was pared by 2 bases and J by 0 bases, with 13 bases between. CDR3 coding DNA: TGTGCCAGCAGTTACGGGGTAGCGGTGTACCAAGAGACCCAGTACTTC. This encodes CASSYGVAVYQETQYF.

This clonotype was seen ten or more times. CDR3 nucleotides: TGTGCCTGGAGTGAGGTTCTTCTCTACGAGCAGTACTTC. Encoded protein: CAWSEVLLYEQYF. J is TRBJ2-7 and V is TRBV30; D gene uncertain. The V and J ends lost 1 base and 3 bases respectively, with 10 bases between them. This CDR3 is 13 amino acids long. Germline V gene lookup returns CDR1 GTSNPN and CDR2 SVGIG (reference sequence).

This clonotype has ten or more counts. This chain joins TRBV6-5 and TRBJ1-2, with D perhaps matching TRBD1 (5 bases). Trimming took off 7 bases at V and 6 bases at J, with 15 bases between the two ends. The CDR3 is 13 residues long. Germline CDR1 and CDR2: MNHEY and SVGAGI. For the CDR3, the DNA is TGTGCCAGCACCCAATACGGAGGGGATGGCTACACCTTC. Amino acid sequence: CASTQYGGDGYTF.

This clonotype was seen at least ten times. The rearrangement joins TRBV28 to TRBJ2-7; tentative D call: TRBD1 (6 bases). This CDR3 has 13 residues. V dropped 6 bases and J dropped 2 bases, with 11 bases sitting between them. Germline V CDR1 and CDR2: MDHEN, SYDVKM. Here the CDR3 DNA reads TGTGCCAGCAGGGGGACATTTCCCTACGAGCAGTACTTC. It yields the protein CASRGTFPYEQYF.

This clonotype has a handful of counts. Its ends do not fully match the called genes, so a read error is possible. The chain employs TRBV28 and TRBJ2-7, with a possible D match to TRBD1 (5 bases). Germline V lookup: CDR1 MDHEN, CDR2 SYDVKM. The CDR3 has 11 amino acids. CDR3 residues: CASSFGAAPHF. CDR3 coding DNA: TGTGCCAGCAGTTTTGGGGCCGCGCCTCACTTC.

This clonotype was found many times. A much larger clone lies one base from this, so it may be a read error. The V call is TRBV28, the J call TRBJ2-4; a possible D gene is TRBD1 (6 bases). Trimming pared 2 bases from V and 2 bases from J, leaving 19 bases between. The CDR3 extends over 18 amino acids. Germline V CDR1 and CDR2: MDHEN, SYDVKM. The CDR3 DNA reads TGTGCCAGCAGTTTAGGGCAGTGGGGGCTTCCAACCAAAAACATTCAGTACTTC. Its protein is CASSLGQWGLPTKNIQYF. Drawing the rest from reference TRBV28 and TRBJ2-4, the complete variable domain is DVKVTQSSRYLVKRTGEKVFLECVQDMDHENMFWYRQDPGLGLRLIYFSYDVKMKEKGDIPEGYSVSREKKERFSLILESASTNQTSMYLCASSLGQWGLPTKNIQYFGAGTRLSVL.

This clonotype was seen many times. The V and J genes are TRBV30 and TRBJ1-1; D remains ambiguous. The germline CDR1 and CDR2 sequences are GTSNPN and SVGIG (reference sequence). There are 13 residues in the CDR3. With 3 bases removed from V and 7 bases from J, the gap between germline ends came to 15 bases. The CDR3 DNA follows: TGTGCCTGGAGGGGTTGGCGGTTAGATGAAGCTTTCTTT. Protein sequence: CAWRGWRLDEAFF.